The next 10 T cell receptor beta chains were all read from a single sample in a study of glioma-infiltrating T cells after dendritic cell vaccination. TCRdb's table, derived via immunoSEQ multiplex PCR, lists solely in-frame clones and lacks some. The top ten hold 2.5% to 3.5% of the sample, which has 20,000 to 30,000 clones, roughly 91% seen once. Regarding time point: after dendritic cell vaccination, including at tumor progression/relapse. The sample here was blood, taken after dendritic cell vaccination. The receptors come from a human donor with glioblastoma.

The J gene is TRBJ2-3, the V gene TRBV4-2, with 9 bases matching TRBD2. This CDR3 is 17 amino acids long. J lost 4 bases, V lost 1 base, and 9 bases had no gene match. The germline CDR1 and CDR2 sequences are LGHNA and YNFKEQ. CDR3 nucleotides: TGTGCCAGCAGCCAAGCTGGTAGCGGGGGCTGGGCAGATACGCAGTATTTT. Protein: CASSQAGSGGWADTQYF.

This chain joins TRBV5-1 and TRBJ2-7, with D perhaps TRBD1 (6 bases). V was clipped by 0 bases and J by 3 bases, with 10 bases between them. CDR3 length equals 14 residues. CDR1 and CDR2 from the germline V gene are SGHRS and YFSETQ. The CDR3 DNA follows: TGCGCCAGCAGCTTGGACGGGACAAACTACGAGCAGTACTTC. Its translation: CASSLDGTNYEQYF.

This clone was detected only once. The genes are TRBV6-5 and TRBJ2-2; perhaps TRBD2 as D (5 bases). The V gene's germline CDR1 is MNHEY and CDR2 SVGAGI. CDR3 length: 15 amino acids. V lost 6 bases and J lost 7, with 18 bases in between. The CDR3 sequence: CASSPTLAPVGELFF. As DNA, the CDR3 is TGTGCCAGCAGCCCAACTCTAGCTCCGGTCGGGGAGCTGTTTTTT.

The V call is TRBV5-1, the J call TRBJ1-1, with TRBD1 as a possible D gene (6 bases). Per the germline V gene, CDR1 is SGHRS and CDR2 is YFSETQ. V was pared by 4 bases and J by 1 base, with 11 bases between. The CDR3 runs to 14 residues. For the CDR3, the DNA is TGCGCCAGCAGCCCACAGGGTGGGAACACTGAAGCTTTCTTT. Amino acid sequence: CASSPQGGNTEAFF.

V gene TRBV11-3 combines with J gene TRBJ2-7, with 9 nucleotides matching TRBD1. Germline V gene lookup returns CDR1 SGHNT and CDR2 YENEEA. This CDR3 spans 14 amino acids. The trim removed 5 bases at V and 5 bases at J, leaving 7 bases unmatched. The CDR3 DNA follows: TGTGCCAGCAGCATCTGGACAGGGGACCACGAGCAGTACTTC. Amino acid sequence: CASSIWTGDHEQYF.

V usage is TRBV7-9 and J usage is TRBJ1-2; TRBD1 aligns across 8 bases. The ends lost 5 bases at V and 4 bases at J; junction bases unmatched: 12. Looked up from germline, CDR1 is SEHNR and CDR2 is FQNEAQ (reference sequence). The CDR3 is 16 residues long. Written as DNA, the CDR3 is TGTGCCAGCAGCAAGCGAGACAGGGGATTCGGCTATGGCTACACCTTC. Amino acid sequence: CASSKRDRGFGYGYTF.

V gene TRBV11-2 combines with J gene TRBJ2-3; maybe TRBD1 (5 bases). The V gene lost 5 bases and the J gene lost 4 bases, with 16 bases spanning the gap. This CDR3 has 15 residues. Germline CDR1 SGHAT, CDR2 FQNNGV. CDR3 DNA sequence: TGTGCCAGCAGCAACGACAGATTTTCTTCAGATACGCAGTATTTT. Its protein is CASSNDRFSSDTQYF.

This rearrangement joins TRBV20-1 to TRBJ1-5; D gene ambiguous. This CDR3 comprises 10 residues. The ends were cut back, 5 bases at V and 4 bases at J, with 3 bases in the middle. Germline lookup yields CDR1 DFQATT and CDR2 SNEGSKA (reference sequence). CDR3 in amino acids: CSAPNQPQHF. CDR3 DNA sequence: TGCAGTGCTCCGAATCAGCCCCAGCATTTT.

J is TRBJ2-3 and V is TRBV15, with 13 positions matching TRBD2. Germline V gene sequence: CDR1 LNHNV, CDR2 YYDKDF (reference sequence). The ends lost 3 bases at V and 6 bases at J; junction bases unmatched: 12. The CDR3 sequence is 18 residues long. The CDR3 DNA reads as TGTGCCACCAGCAGTGATGGGCAGCCGGGACTAGCGGGGGATACGCAGTATTTT. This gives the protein CATSSDGQPGLAGDTQYF.

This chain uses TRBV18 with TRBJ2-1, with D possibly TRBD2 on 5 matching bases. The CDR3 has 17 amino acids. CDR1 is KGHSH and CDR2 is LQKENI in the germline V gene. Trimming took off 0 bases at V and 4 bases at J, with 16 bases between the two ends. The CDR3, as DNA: TGTGCCAGCTCACCACCCGTAGGAGGAAATACGTACAATGAGCAGTTCTTC. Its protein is CASSPPVGGNTYNEQFF.